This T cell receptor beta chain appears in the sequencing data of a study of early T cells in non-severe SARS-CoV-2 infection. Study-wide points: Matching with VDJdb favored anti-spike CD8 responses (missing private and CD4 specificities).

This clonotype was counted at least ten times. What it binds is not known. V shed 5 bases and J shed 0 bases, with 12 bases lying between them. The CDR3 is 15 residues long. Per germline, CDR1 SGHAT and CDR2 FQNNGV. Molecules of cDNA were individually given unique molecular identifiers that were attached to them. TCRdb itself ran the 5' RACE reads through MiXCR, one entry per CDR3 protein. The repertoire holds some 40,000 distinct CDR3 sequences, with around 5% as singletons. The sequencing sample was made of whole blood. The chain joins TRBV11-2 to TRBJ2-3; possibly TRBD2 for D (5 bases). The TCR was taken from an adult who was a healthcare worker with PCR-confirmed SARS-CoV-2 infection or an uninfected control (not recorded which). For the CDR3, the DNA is TGTGCCAGCAGCCTGGCTGCGGGTAGCACAGATACGCAGTATTTT. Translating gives CASSLAAGSTDTQYF.